One and the same sample provided the 28 T cell receptor beta chains below, sequenced in a study of T cell responses to AZD1222 COVID-19 vaccine. Generated by immunoSEQ multiplex PCR, the TCRdb table keeps only in-frame clones and is missing some. The repertoire includes tens of thousands of clones, more than 75% of them detected once, and more than 20% sits in the top ten. Here the sequenced sample was peripheral blood, taken on day 0 of AZD1222 vaccination. Receptor source: an adult in good health.

The chain has TRBV23-1 and TRBJ2-7, with unresolved D. TRBV23-1 qualifies as an ORF whose function is uncertain. Trimming pared 2 bases from V and 2 bases from J, leaving 13 bases between. This CDR3 has 15 residues. The CDR3 sequence: CASSQSKCLAYEQYF. The CDR3 nucleotides read TGCGCCAGCAGTCAAAGCAAGTGTCTAGCCTACGAGCAGTACTTC.

The chain recombines TRBV28 with TRBJ1-5; D perhaps matches TRBD1 (5 bases). The length of the CDR3 is 16 residues. Trimming removed 0 bases from V and 4 bases from J, with 13 bases in between. Germline CDR1 reads MDHEN; CDR2 reads SYDVKM. CDR3 nucleotides: TGTGCCAGCAGTTTATGGGTCGGGGCAGGTAATCAGCCCCAGCATTTT. Translated, it gives CASSLWVGAGNQPQHF.

The chain has TRBV5-1 and TRBJ2-5; TRBD2 agrees at 9 bases. The V gene's germline CDR1 is SGHRS and CDR2 YFSETQ. The CDR3 runs 15 residues. V dropped 2 bases and J dropped 6; count of bases not matched to a gene: 8. CDR3: CASSLGLARGKTQYF. The CDR3 nucleotides are TGCGCCAGCAGCTTAGGACTAGCGAGGGGGAAGACCCAGTACTTC.

The rearrangement joins TRBV29-1 to TRBJ1-1; 9 nucleotides line up with TRBD1. The ends lost 7 bases at V and 6 bases at J; junction bases unmatched: 9. The CDR3 covers 13 residues. Germline CDR1 is SQVTM and CDR2 is ANQGSEA. The CDR3 nucleotides read TGCAGCGCCATGACAGGGGGGTACTCTGAAGCTTTCTTT. Protein: CSAMTGGYSEAFF.

This clone was detected once. This chain joins TRBV27 and TRBJ1-5; 7 bases map to TRBD1. This CDR3 region has 13 residues. In germline, CDR1 is MNHEY, CDR2 SMNVEV (reference sequence). The ends lost 10 bases at V and 5 bases at J; junction bases unmatched: 8. The DNA of the CDR3 is TGTGCCACCGCTGGGGACAGAGATCAGCCCCAGCATTTT. This sequence encodes CATAGDRDQPQHF.

V usage is TRBV5-1 and J usage is TRBJ2-7, with 8 bases identical to TRBD2. The CDR3 is 16 amino acids. Germline assignment: CDR1 SGHRS and CDR2 YFSETQ. The V and J ends lost 0 bases and 2 bases, in that order; junction bases with no gene match: 7. CDR3 DNA sequence: TGCGCCAGCAGCTTGGCCCCGGGAGGGCCTGCCTACGAGCAGTACTTC. This gives the protein CASSLAPGGPAYEQYF.

The chain is built from TRBV15 and TRBJ2-3; a weak D match, TRBD1 (6 bases). Trimming shortened V by 5 bases and J by 5 bases, and 11 bases separated the two germline ends. In germline, CDR1 is LNHNV, CDR2 YYDKDF (reference sequence). The CDR3 is made up of 13 amino acids. CDR3 loop: CATSLIGGDTQYF. CDR3 in DNA: TGTGCCACCAGCCTAATAGGGGGAGATACGCAGTATTTT.

The gene calls are TRBV5-6 and TRBJ1-4; 8 bases map to TRBD1. This CDR3 region has 15 residues. The J segment lost 3 bases and the V segment lost 3 bases, leaving 4 bases of the junction unmatched. CDR1 is SGHDT, CDR2 YYEEEE, per germline. CDR3 amino acids: CASSWRQGSNEKLFF. The CDR3 DNA sequence: TGTGCCAGCAGCTGGCGACAGGGGTCTAATGAAAAACTGTTTTTT.

This clone has a handful of counts. The chain joins TRBV27 to TRBJ1-5; D unresolved. The V gene's germline CDR1 is MNHEY and CDR2 SMNVEV (reference sequence). V lost 9 bases, J lost 0 bases, and 3 bases lay in between. The CDR3 loop spans 11 amino acids. The CDR3 DNA is TGTGCCAGTACTAGCAATCAGCCCCAGCATTTT. It yields the protein CASTSNQPQHF.

V is TRBV30 and J is TRBJ1-1; D is perhaps TRBD1 (6 bases). Germline CDR1 GTSNPN, CDR2 SVGIG (reference sequence). The CDR3 loop spans 14 amino acids. Trimming stripped 3 bases from V and 1 base from J, with 12 bases between. CDR3 protein: CAWSDRQENTEAFF. The CDR3 region has the DNA TGTGCCTGGAGCGACCGACAGGAGAACACTGAAGCTTTCTTT.

The CDR3, as DNA: TGTGCCAGCAGCCGGGACGCACAGAACACTGAAGCTTTCTTT. Protein product: CASSRDAQNTEAFF. The chain combines TRBV4-2 with TRBJ1-1; possible D gene TRBD1, 5 bases. CDR3 size: 14 residues. V gave up 4 bases and J gave up 1 base, with 10 bases separating them. CDR1 LGHNA and CDR2 YNFKEQ come from the germline V gene.

The chain is built from TRBV6-7 and TRBJ1-5, with D tentatively TRBD1 (6 bases). TRBV6-7 is treated as an ORF (open reading frame) with a function not yet certain. Trimming pared 4 bases from V and 0 bases from J, leaving 19 bases between. The CDR3 length is 18 residues. CDR3 in DNA: TGTGCCAGCAGTTCCCCGGGGGGGGCCACATATAGCAATCAGCCCCAGCATTTT. Protein: CASSSPGGATYSNQPQHF.

The genes are TRBV19 and TRBJ1-1; the D is unclear. Trimming pared 1 base from V and 4 bases from J, leaving 13 bases between. CDR3 length equals 15 residues. Per the germline V gene, CDR1 is LNHDA and CDR2 is SQIVND (reference sequence). Here the CDR3 reads CASSIALGVGTEAFF. CDR3 nucleotides: TGTGCCAGTAGTATAGCCCTCGGGGTGGGCACTGAAGCTTTCTTT.

Here the CDR3 DNA reads TGTGCCAGCAGCTTAGATCGATCTAGCAGGTTCAGTGAGCAGTTCTTC. Encoded protein: CASSLDRSSRFSEQFF. The rearrangement links TRBV7-9 to TRBJ2-1, with TRBD2 as a possible D gene (5 bases). Germline V gene lookup returns CDR1 SEHNR and CDR2 FQNEAQ (reference sequence). The V end lost 1 base, the J end lost 9 bases, and 19 bases lay between the germline ends. The CDR3 is 16 residues long.

The genes are TRBV5-1 and TRBJ2-1; tentative D call: TRBD1 (6 bases). Germline V gives CDR1 SGHRS, CDR2 YFSETQ. This CDR3 is 15 amino acids long. V was pared by 5 bases and J by 5 bases, with 17 bases between. CDR3 region: CASSYTTGIDNEQFF. For the CDR3, the DNA is TGCGCCAGCAGTTATACTACAGGGATTGACAATGAGCAGTTCTTC. Variable domain in full (rest from reference TRBV5-1 and TRBJ2-1): KAGVTQTPRYLIKTRGQQVTLSCSPISGHRSVSWYQQTPGQGLQFLFEYFSETQRNKGNFPGRFSGRQFSNSRSEMNVSTLELGDSALYLCASSYTTGIDNEQFFGPGTRLTVL.

In this sample, this clone turned up once. This chain uses TRBV6-5 with TRBJ2-6, with D possibly being TRBD1 (6 bases). V gave up 7 bases and J gave up 0 bases, with 7 bases separating them. This CDR3 spans 14 amino acids. Germline CDR1 MNHEY, CDR2 SVGAGI. CDR3 amino acids: CASTRGSGANVLTF. The CDR3 region has the DNA TGTGCCAGCACCAGGGGCTCTGGGGCCAACGTCCTGACTTTC.

This clone was found a few times. The genes are TRBV19 and TRBJ2-1, with D hard to call. Trimming took off 4 bases at V and 7 bases at J, with 11 bases between the two ends. CDR1 and CDR2 from the germline V gene are LNHDA and SQIVND (reference sequence). CDR3 size: 13 residues. CDR3 protein: CASSNVSWNEQFF. The CDR3 coding sequence is TGTGCCAGTAGTAATGTGAGTTGGAATGAGCAGTTCTTC.

The rearrangement links TRBV5-1 to TRBJ2-5; D call uncertain. Per the germline V gene, CDR1 is SGHRS and CDR2 is YFSETQ. The CDR3 length is 11 residues. Trimming took off 6 bases at V and 6 bases at J, with 9 bases between the two ends. Here the CDR3 DNA reads TGCGCCAGCATGGCACAACAGACCCAGTACTTC. Amino acid sequence: CASMAQQTQYF. Complete variable domain (other parts from reference TRBV5-1 and TRBJ2-5): KAGVTQTPRYLIKTRGQQVTLSCSPISGHRSVSWYQQTPGQGLQFLFEYFSETQRNKGNFPGRFSGRQFSNSRSEMNVSTLELGDSALYLCASMAQQTQYFGPGTRLLVL.

The gene calls are TRBV24-1 and TRBJ2-1, with TRBD2 matching over 7 bases. The ends lost 5 bases at V and 4 bases at J; junction bases unmatched: 4. The length of the CDR3 is 14 residues. Per the germline V gene, CDR1 is KGHDR and CDR2 is SFDVKD. The CDR3 sequence: CATSVGGGYNEQFF. Here the CDR3 DNA reads TGTGCCACCAGTGTGGGGGGAGGGTACAATGAGCAGTTCTTC.

This clone has just one count. The chain combines TRBV7-9 with TRBJ2-1, with TRBD2 matching 7 bases. Germline V gives CDR1 SEHNR, CDR2 FQNEAQ (reference sequence). The CDR3 consists of 16 residues. V trimming: 5 bases; J trimming: 6 bases; junction bases outside the gene matches: 13. CDR3 DNA sequence: TGTGCCAGCAGCCCCCGTGGGAGCGGGATTGTCAATGAGCAGTTCTTC. It codes for CASSPRGSGIVNEQFF.

This clone was recorded a few times. The gene calls are TRBV18 and TRBJ2-7; the D gene is possibly TRBD1 (6 bases). V lost 2 bases and J lost 6, with 11 bases in between. This CDR3 spans 13 amino acids. The germline gives CDR1 KGHSH, CDR2 LQKENI. The CDR3 nucleotides are TGTGCCAGCTCACCAACAGGGCCTTCCGAGCAGTACTTC. Translation gives CASSPTGPSEQYF.

V gene TRBV6-2 or TRBV6-3 combines with J gene TRBJ2-3; tentative D call: TRBD1 (5 bases). Looked up from germline, CDR1 is MNHEY and CDR2 is SVGEGT. Trimming cost V 6 bases and J 2 bases, with 18 bases left between them. The CDR3 spans 16 residues. The CDR3 here is CASSPYRSSYTDTQYF. CDR3 sequence (DNA): TGTGCCAGCAGCCCCTACAGGTCCTCTTACACAGATACGCAGTATTTT.

V is TRBV6-5 and J is TRBJ1-6, with TRBD1 as a possible D gene (6 bases). CDR1 MNHEY and CDR2 SVGAGI come from the germline V gene. CDR3 length: 14 amino acids. The ends were cut back, 7 bases at V and 10 bases at J, with 17 bases in the middle. The DNA for the CDR3 is TGTGCCAGCAACTTACAGGGAACGGGATCACCCCTCCACTTT. Translating it yields CASNLQGTGSPLHF.

The count of this clone is one. The rearrangement links TRBV10-1 to TRBJ2-1, with TRBD2 matching over 8 bases. V trimming: 8 bases; J trimming: 2 bases; junction bases outside the gene matches: 5. This CDR3 spans 14 amino acids. From germline, CDR1 is WNHNN and CDR2 SYGVQD (reference sequence). The DNA of the CDR3 is TGCGCCAGCTCAGCGGGAGTAGCCTACAATGAGCAGTTCTTC. Protein sequence: CASSAGVAYNEQFF.

The chain links TRBV4-1 to TRBJ1-3; no clear D. The CDR3 is made up of 14 amino acids. V shed 0 bases and J shed 1 base, with 4 bases lying between them. Germline V gene data show CDR1 as MGHRA and CDR2 as YSYEKL. The CDR3 DNA follows: TGCGCCAGCAGCCAAGAAGGGTCTGGAAACACCATATATTTT. Protein: CASSQEGSGNTIYF.

This chain uses TRBV28 with TRBJ1-2; tentatively, D is TRBD1 (6 bases). V dropped 5 bases and J dropped 2 bases, with 15 bases sitting between them. Germline V CDR1 and CDR2: MDHEN, SYDVKM. The CDR3 runs to 15 residues. The chain's CDR3 is CASSPGGRLNYGYTF. DNA of the CDR3: TGTGCCAGCAGTCCCGGGGGCAGACTCAACTATGGCTACACCTTC.

The rearrangement links TRBV19 to TRBJ2-3, with 10 bases aligning to TRBD2. Germline assignment: CDR1 LNHDA and CDR2 SQIVND (reference sequence). J was trimmed by 6 bases and V by 2 bases; bases with no gene match: 5. The CDR3 loop spans 15 amino acids. The CDR3 here is CASSILAGVVDTQYF. In DNA form, the CDR3 reads TGTGCCAGTAGTATACTAGCGGGAGTTGTGGATACGCAGTATTTT.

The rearrangement links TRBV30 to TRBJ1-1; D unclear. Germline V CDR1 and CDR2: GTSNPN, SVGIG (reference sequence). CDR3 length equals 13 residues. V shed 0 bases and J shed 2 bases, with 7 bases lying between them. As DNA, the CDR3 is TGTGCCTGGAGTGTATTTGGAAACACTGAAGCTTTCTTT. This encodes CAWSVFGNTEAFF.